The rows below give T cell receptor beta chains drawn from one sample of a study of OX40 agonist ivuxolimab in advanced cancers. Only in-frame clones appear in the TCRdb table, and some are missing; sequencing was by immunoSEQ multiplex PCR. The sample has fewer than 30,000 clones, 82% seen once. Material: CD4+ or CD8+ T cells sorted from blood, obtained in a trial of the OX40 agonist ivuxolimab. These receptors all come from an adult with an advanced solid tumor such as melanoma, head and neck, liver or kidney cancer. Each CDR3 is given with its conserved first and last residue. The D gene is left open where the match is weak. Part of the rows lack a size; the others show once, few, many or a class for expanded clones.

TRBD2	-	TRBV30	TRBJ2-1	TGTGCCTGGAGTCCGGGAGGAGAGCAGTTCTTC	CAWSPGGEQFF
-	once	TRBV5-1	TRBJ1-2	TGCGCCAGCAGCTTGGATACAGGCAACTATGGCTACACCTTC	CASSLDTGNYGYTF
-	-	TRBV13	TRBJ2-3	TGTGCCAGCAGCTCCCCTGGGACCACAGATACGCAGTATTTT	CASSSPGTTDTQYF
-	-	TRBV27	TRBJ1-5	TGTGCCAGCAGTCCCCAGCAGGGAGCCGGTCAGCCCCAGCATTTT	CASSPQQGAGQPQHF
-	-	TRBV19	TRBJ2-7	TGTGCCAGTAGTATAGATAACCGCTACGAGCAGTACTTC	CASSIDNRYEQYF
TRBD1	-	TRBV10-3	TRBJ2-3	TGTGCCATCAGTCGTTTATGGGCAGGGGGAAATGATACAGATACGCAGTATTTT	CAISRLWAGGNDTDTQYF
-	-	TRBV5-1	TRBJ2-3	TGCGCCAGCGGCCGGGCGGCGAAAGATACGCAGTATTTT	CASGRAAKDTQYF
-	-	TRBV11-2	TRBJ2-1	TGTGCCAGCAGCCCCGGACTGGGAGAGTACAATGAGCAGTTCTTC	CASSPGLGEYNEQFF
TRBD2	-	TRBV5-1	TRBJ2-1	TGCGCCAGCACCCAGACTAGCGGTACCTACAATGAGCAGTTCTTC	CASTQTSGTYNEQFF
-	-	TRBV7-9	TRBJ2-5	TGTGCCAGCAGCCACCGGGGCGTGCAAGAGACCCAGTACTTC	CASSHRGVQETQYF
TRBD2	-	TRBV27	TRBJ2-7	TGTGCCAGCAGTTCCTCCCAACTAGCGGGGGCCTACGAGCAGTACTTC	CASSSSQLAGAYEQYF
-	-	TRBV11-2	TRBJ1-1	TGTGCCAGCAGGAGACCGGAGGGCACTGAAGCTTTCTTT	CASRRPEGTEAFF
-	-	TRBV5-1	TRBJ1-2	TGCGCCAGCAGGGGCGGGCATAACTATGGCTACACCTTC	CASRGGHNYGYTF
-	-	TRBV19	TRBJ1-1	TGTGCCAGCCGACCGGGGGGAGGCACTGAAGCTTTCTTT	CASRPGGGTEAFF
-	-	TRBV25-1	TRBJ1-3	TGTGCCAGCAGGGGGGGGTACACCATATATTTT	CASRGGYTIYF
TRBD2	-	TRBV28	TRBJ2-1	TGTGCCAGCAGTTTCCTATTAGCGGGGTACAATGAGCAGTTCTTC	CASSFLLAGYNEQFF
-	-	TRBV7-9	TRBJ2-7	TGTGCCAGCAGCCCTCAGGGTACCTCCTACGAGCAGTACTTC	CASSPQGTSYEQYF
-	-	TRBV7-8	TRBJ2-7	TGTGCCAGCAGCTTAGGACTAGACTACGAGCAGTACTTC	CASSLGLDYEQYF